The next 5 T cell receptor beta chains were all read from a single sample in a study of T cell responses to AZD1222 COVID-19 vaccine. Sequencing used immunoSEQ multiplex PCR; TCRdb keeps in-frame clones, though not all of them. The sample includes roughly 200,000 clones, approximately 93% seen only once; the top ten take under 2%. Material: peripheral blood, obtained 28 days after the second AZD1222 dose. The receptors come from an adult who received the AZD1222 COVID-19 vaccine.

This clone has only a few counts. The V gene is TRBV30, the J gene TRBJ1-5, with D unclear. The V gene lost 0 bases and the J gene lost 4 bases, with 4 bases spanning the gap. The CDR3 totals 12 residues. Germline values: CDR1 GTSNPN, CDR2 SVGIG (reference sequence). For the CDR3, the DNA is TGTGCCTGGAGTGTGTCTAATCAGCCCCAGCATTTT. Encoded protein: CAWSVSNQPQHF.

V is TRBV12-3 or TRBV12-4 and J is TRBJ2-1, with a tentative D call TRBD2 (5 bases). V was cut by 5 bases and J by 6 bases, with 11 bases left in between. This CDR3 has 13 residues. CDR3 in amino acids: CASSEGRPNEQFF. In DNA, the CDR3 is TGTGCCAGCAGTGAGGGCCGACCCAATGAGCAGTTCTTC.

This chain joins TRBV15 and TRBJ1-4; no clear D gene. The CDR3 runs to 16 residues. The V gene lost 0 bases and the J gene lost 6 bases, with 14 bases spanning the gap. The germline V gene encodes CDR1 LNHNV and CDR2 YYDKDF (reference sequence). This CDR3 is CATSRDAPRPYEKLFF. CDR3 sequence (DNA): TGTGCCACCAGCAGAGATGCGCCCAGACCTTATGAAAAACTGTTTTTT.

The chain joins TRBV7-9 to TRBJ1-2; D unresolved. CDR3 length: 14 residues. Germline V gene sequence: CDR1 SEHNR, CDR2 FQNEAQ (reference sequence). V was shortened by 2 bases and J by 1 base, with 8 bases between the two germline ends. The CDR3 loop is CASSLIVLNYGYTF. The CDR3 region has the DNA TGTGCCAGCAGCTTAATCGTTCTTAACTATGGCTACACCTTC.

The rearrangement uses TRBV30 and TRBJ2-1, with D possibly matching TRBD1 (6 bases). CDR3 size: 15 residues. CDR1 and CDR2 from the germline V gene are GTSNPN and SVGIG (reference sequence). V was clipped by 1 base and J by 7 bases, with 17 bases between them. As DNA, the CDR3 is TGTGCCTGGAGTGGGGGTAGGGGGTTGGGGAATGAGCAGTTCTTC. It translates to CAWSGGRGLGNEQFF.